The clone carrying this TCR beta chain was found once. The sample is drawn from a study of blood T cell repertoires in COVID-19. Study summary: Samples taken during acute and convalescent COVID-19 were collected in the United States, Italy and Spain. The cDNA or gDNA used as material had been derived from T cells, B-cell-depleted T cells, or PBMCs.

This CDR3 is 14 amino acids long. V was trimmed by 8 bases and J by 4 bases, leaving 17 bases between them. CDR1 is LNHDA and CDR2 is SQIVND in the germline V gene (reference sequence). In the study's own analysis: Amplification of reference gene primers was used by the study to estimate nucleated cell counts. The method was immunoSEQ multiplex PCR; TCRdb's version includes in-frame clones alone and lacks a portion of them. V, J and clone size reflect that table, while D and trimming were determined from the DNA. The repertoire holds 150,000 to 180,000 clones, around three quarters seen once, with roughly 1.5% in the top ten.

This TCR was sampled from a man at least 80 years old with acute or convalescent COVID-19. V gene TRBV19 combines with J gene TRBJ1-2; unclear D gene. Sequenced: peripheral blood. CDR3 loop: CASRTGPRLYGYTF. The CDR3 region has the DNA TGTGCCAGTCGGACTGGGCCCCGTCTCTATGGCTACACCTTC.